This is a list of T cell receptor beta chains from one sample in a study of T cell repertoires in MIS-A myocarditis. Assay: immunoSEQ multiplex PCR; the TCRdb copy retains only in-frame clones and omits some. Of 10,000 to 12,000 clones in the sample, 75% to 85% were seen once. The sequencing input was right ventricle heart tissue obtained at autopsy. Receptor source: a man aged 18 to 30 with fulminant myocarditis from multisystem inflammatory syndrome in adults (MIS-A) after COVID-19. Both conserved end residues are part of each CDR3. A D gene is named only where the DNA matches it firmly. Size is omitted from some rows. Given values are once, few, many or a class for expanded clones.

j_call | clone_size | d_call | v_call | cdr3_nt | cdr3_aa
TRBJ2-1 | - | - | TRBV2 | TGTGCCAGCTTTTCCCTCTCCTACAATGAGCAGTTCTTC | CASFSLSYNEQFF
TRBJ1-4 | - | - | TRBV28 | TGTGCCAGCAGTCCCCAGGGGCAGGGTGAAGAAAAACTGTTTTTT | CASSPQGQGEEKLFF
TRBJ1-5 | - | - | TRBV6-2/TRBV6-3 | TGTGCCAGCAGTTCCCCGCCCCATCAGCCCCAGCATTTT | CASSSPPHQPQHF
TRBJ1-5 | - | TRBD1 | TRBV7-9 | TGTGCCAGCAGCTTAGGTGGGGACAGGGACCATCAGCCCCAGCATTTT | CASSLGGDRDHQPQHF
TRBJ1-1 | - | TRBD1 | TRBV5-4 | TGTGCCAGCAGCTACCAACAGGGGGAGGGCACTGAAGCTTTCTTT | CASSYQQGEGTEAFF
TRBJ2-1 | few | TRBD2 | TRBV6-5 | TGTGCCAGCCGAGGGACTAGCGGCTACAATGAGCAGTTCTTC | CASRGTSGYNEQFF
TRBJ2-3 | - | TRBD1 | TRBV5-1 | TGCGCCAGCAGCTTGGGGGGCTACAGGGGAACTGACACAGATACGCAGTATTTT | CASSLGGYRGTDTDTQYF
TRBJ1-1 | - | - | TRBV11-2 | TGTGCCAGCAAGGGGGGGGGCGCGATCACTGAAGCTTTCTTT | CASKGGGAITEAFF
TRBJ1-2 | - | - | TRBV7-9 | TGTGCCAGCAGCCCAGGGCTGCATAAAAACTCCTATGGCTACACCTTC | CASSPGLHKNSYGYTF
TRBJ1-2 | - | - | TRBV9 | TGTGCCAGCAGCGTAAACCATTACGCCGGGACGAAAGGCTACACCTTC | CASSVNHYAGTKGYTF
TRBJ1-1 | few | TRBD1 | TRBV15 | TGTGCCACCAGGGACAGGGGGTCAATCACTGAAGCTTTCTTT | CATRDRGSITEAFF
TRBJ2-4 | - | - | TRBV7-2 | TGTGCCAGCAGCCGGAGTGTCCTAGCCAAAAACATTCAGTACTTC | CASSRSVLAKNIQYF
TRBJ2-7 | - | - | TRBV4-3 | TGCGCCAGCAGCCAAGAAGGTAACAGCTTCTACGAGCAGTACTTC | CASSQEGNSFYEQYF
TRBJ2-2 | once | - | TRBV15 | TGTGCCACCAGCAGAGATACCCTAGGGGGGAGAGGGGAGCTGTTTTTT | CATSRDTLGGRGELFF
TRBJ2-2 | - | TRBD1 | TRBV19 | TGTGCCAGTAGGGGACAGGGAAACACCGGGGAGCTGTTTTTT | CASRGQGNTGELFF
TRBJ1-1 | once | - | TRBV15 | TGTGCCACCAGCACGCGTCTTCACACTGAAGCTTTCTTT | CATSTRLHTEAFF
TRBJ2-7 | - | - | TRBV19 | TGTGCCAGTAGTATCGGACTTAGATCGGGGTACGAGCAGTACTTC | CASSIGLRSGYEQYF
TRBJ1-2 | - | - | TRBV30 | TGTGCCTCTTCGTACCCGAGGGCAGGCAGAACGGATGGCTACACCTTC | CASSYPRAGRTDGYTF
TRBJ1-5 | - | - | TRBV27 | TGTGCCAGCAATTCGGTCCGGGAGAAGGGTATATGCAATCAGCCCCAGCATTTT | CASNSVREKGICNQPQHF
TRBJ2-1 | - | - | TRBV7-9 | TGTGCCAGCAGCCCCCGGGAGCCTCGTGGGAATGAGCAGTTCTTC | CASSPREPRGNEQFF